This paragraph reports one T cell receptor (beta chain). The sample belongs to a study of technical replicates of blood from a handful of donors. With V trimmed by 8 bases and J by 8 bases, 10 bases remained unmatched. This CDR3 is 13 amino acids long. The V gene's germline CDR1 is GTSNPN and CDR2 SVGIG (reference sequence). TCRdb's table, derived via immunoSEQ multiplex PCR, lists solely in-frame clones and lacks some. Here the sample spans tens of thousands of clones, approximately 91% being singletons. Sequenced: PBMCs. This receptor was taken from a human donor in good health. Some clones in this sample may be carry-over from other donors' samples. V usage is TRBV30 and J usage is TRBJ1-4; TRBD1 aligns across 8 bases. In DNA form, the CDR3 reads TGTGCCGCAATAGGACAGGGTGGCGAAAAACTGTTTTTT. Translation gives CAAIGQGGEKLFF.